The clone carrying this T cell receptor beta chain was observed a single time. The target antigen is unknown. Measured with immunoSEQ multiplex PCR; TCRdb has only the in-frame clones, and not every one. The sample has 30,000 to 45,000 clones; approximately 83% are singletons. The sample comes from a study of PD-1 blockade in mismatch repair-deficient tumors. Overall study: Patients had approximately 12 mismatch repair-deficient cancer types and were previously treated and progressing. Overall study findings and caveats: After pembrolizumab, tumor-resident clones rose rapidly, then generally contracted before radiologic responses.

Trimming left V 0 bases short and J 0 bases short, with 16 bases between. Looked up from germline, CDR1 is SGHNT and CDR2 is YYREEE (reference sequence). The CDR3 spans 18 residues. The sequence derives from an adult with mismatch repair-deficient cancer. This material consisted of PBMCs, taken approximately 9 months after starting pembrolizumab. The chain uses TRBV5-4 and TRBJ2-1; possible D gene TRBD2, 6 bases. In DNA, the CDR3 is TGTGCCAGCAGCTTGGGTAGCGGAATTACATACTCCTACAATGAGCAGTTCTTC. Translated, it gives CASSLGSGITYSYNEQFF.